A selection of T cell receptor beta chains follows, all from one sample in a study of blood T cell repertoires in COVID-19. Some clones are missing from TCRdb's copy, which holds only in-frame ones; the method was immunoSEQ multiplex PCR. The sample contains 120,000 to 150,000 clones, 70% to 85% of which appear only once. Sequencing used PBMCs or T cells enriched from blood (not recorded which). The receptors were sampled from a woman aged 18 to 35 who had been exposed to COVID-19. CDR3s include the opening cysteine and the closing phenylalanine or tryptophan. Fields, in order: D gene, CDR3 length, clone size, V gene, J gene, CDR3 protein, CDR3 DNA. D genes are given only for firm matches. Only part of the rows carry a size: once, few, many, or a class if the clone is expanded.

>-|13|once|TRBV7-9|TRBJ1-1
CASKFQGNTEAFF
TGTGCCAGCAAGTTTCAGGGGAACACTGAAGCTTTCTTT
>-|14|few|TRBV3-1/TRBV3-2|TRBJ1-5
CASSPRSIDQPQHF
TGTGCCAGCAGCCCGAGATCTATCGATCAGCCCCAGCATTTT
>TRBD2|13|-|TRBV12-3/TRBV12-4|TRBJ2-3
CASRTSGSDTQYF
TGTGCCAGCCGGACTAGCGGTTCAGATACGCAGTATTTT
>TRBD1|15|-|TRBV7-2|TRBJ1-4
CASSLGDRGNEKLFF
TGTGCCAGCAGCTTAGGGGACAGGGGGAATGAAAAACTGTTTTTT
>-|13|-|TRBV27|TRBJ1-2
CASSLLTGSGYTF
TGTGCCAGCAGTCTCCTAACAGGGTCTGGCTACACCTTC
>TRBD2|16|-|TRBV25-1|TRBJ2-1
CASRTSSGIPYNEQFF
TGTGCCAGCAGAACCTCTAGCGGGATACCCTACAATGAGCAGTTCTTC
>TRBD2|16|-|TRBV7-6|TRBJ2-7
CASSLGLAGGRAQQYF
TGTGCCAGCAGCTTAGGCCTAGCGGGAGGGCGGGCTCAGCAGTACTTC
>TRBD2|13|-|TRBV5-1|TRBJ2-1
CASSTAGGDEQFF
TGCGCCAGCAGCACAGCGGGAGGGGATGAGCAATTCTTC
>-|11|-|TRBV28|TRBJ2-1
CASTGENEQFF
TGTGCCAGCACCGGGGAAAACGAGCAGTTCTTC
>TRBD1|21|-|TRBV23-1|TRBJ1-1
CASSQQPGQACISALDTEAFF
TGCGCCAGCAGTCAACAACCGGGACAGGCTTGTATCTCGGCCTTGGACACTGAAGCTTTCTTT
>-|14|-|TRBV11-2|TRBJ2-3
CASAWTTSTDTQYF
TGTGCCAGCGCGTGGACTACTAGCACAGATACGCAGTATTTT
>TRBD2|13|-|TRBV12-3/TRBV12-4|TRBJ2-1
CASSPGTSGRQFF
TGTGCCAGCAGTCCCGGGACTAGCGGACGACAGTTCTTC
>-|13|-|TRBV7-9|TRBJ1-2
CASSLRTVNGYTF
TGTGCCAGCAGCTTACGTACAGTTAATGGCTACACCTTC
>-|17|-|TRBV4-3|TRBJ2-2
CASSQDRNSGGTGELFF
TGCGCCAGCAGCCAAGATAGGAACAGCGGCGGCACCGGGGAGCTGTTTTTT
>TRBD1|16|-|TRBV19|TRBJ2-7
CASSINLWTGSYEQYF
TGTGCCAGTAGTATAAATCTCTGGACAGGGTCCTACGAGCAGTACTTC
>TRBD1|13|-|TRBV5-1|TRBJ1-6
CASSGQGTSPLHF
TGCGCCAGCAGCGGACAGGGGACGTCACCCCTCCACTTT
>-|19|-|TRBV7-9|TRBJ2-3
CASSPPNGVRLFSTDTQYF
TGTGCCAGCAGCCCCCCTAACGGGGTGAGGCTCTTTAGCACAGATACGCAGTATTTT
>TRBD2|16|-|TRBV19|TRBJ2-2
CASSMRTSGRAGELFF
TGTGCCAGTAGTATGCGGACTAGCGGGAGGGCCGGGGAGCTGTTTTTT
>TRBD2|15|-|TRBV7-9|TRBJ2-1
CASSLAGGAYNEQFF
TGTGCCAGCAGTCTAGCGGGAGGGGCCTACAATGAGCAGTTCTTC
>-|12|once|TRBV7-9|TRBJ2-1
CATEGRSNEQFF
TGTGCCACCGAGGGTCGGAGCAATGAGCAGTTCTTC
>-|14|-|TRBV19|TRBJ1-1
CASNLDTGYTEAFF
TGTGCCAGTAACTTGGATACAGGTTACACTGAAGCTTTCTTT
>-|12|-|TRBV27|TRBJ1-5
CASSQGNQPQHF
TGTGCCAGCAGCCAGGGGAATCAGCCCCAGCATTTT
>-|13|-|TRBV27|TRBJ2-5
CASKSTAGETQYF
TGTGCCAGCAAGTCTACAGCGGGAGAGACCCAGTACTTC
>TRBD1|15|-|TRBV19|TRBJ1-2
CASRDAGQGIGGYTF
TGTGCCAGTAGGGACGCTGGACAGGGGATTGGCGGCTACACCTTC
>-|14|-|TRBV30|TRBJ1-3
CAYQDKNSGNTIYF
TGTGCCTATCAAGACAAGAACTCTGGAAACACCATATATTTT
>TRBD1|14|-|TRBV2|TRBJ2-7
CASSAGTEFYEQYF
TGTGCCAGCAGTGCCGGGACAGAATTTTACGAGCAGTACTTC
>TRBD2|17|-|TRBV9|TRBJ2-2
CASSVDVGGPGTGELFF
TGTGCCAGCAGCGTAGACGTGGGAGGGCCGGGGACCGGGGAGCTGTTTTTT
>TRBD2|15|-|TRBV19|TRBJ2-7
CASSILDSGSYEQYF
TGTGCCAGTAGTATTCTTGATAGCGGGAGTTACGAGCAGTACTTC
>-|14|-|TRBV5-5|TRBJ1-2
CASSLNAGNYGYTF
TGTGCCAGCAGCTTGAATGCGGGTAACTATGGCTACACCTTC
>-|18|-|TRBV23-1|TRBJ1-2
CASSQHSLRQVANYGYTF
TGCGCCAGCAGTCAACACTCCCTCAGACAGGTAGCTAACTATGGCTACACCTTC
>-|16|-|TRBV25-1|TRBJ2-3
CASSGRGRTSTDTQYF
TGTGCCAGCAGTGGACGAGGGAGAACTAGCACAGATACGCAGTATTTT
>TRBD1|14|-|TRBV11-2|TRBJ2-1
CASSRGQVYNEQFF
TGTGCCAGCAGCCGCGGACAGGTTTACAATGAGCAGTTCTTC
>-|15|-|TRBV19|TRBJ2-5
CASSTFPGYQETQYF
TGTGCCAGTAGTACGTTCCCAGGGTACCAAGAGACCCAGTACTTC
>-|12|-|TRBV18|TRBJ2-2
CASSGDSGELFF
TGTGCCAGCTCAGGCGACAGCGGGGAGCTGTTTTTT
>TRBD1|15|-|TRBV9|TRBJ1-2
CASSVGTGANYGYTF
TGTGCCAGCAGCGTAGGCACAGGGGCTAACTATGGCTACACCTTC
>TRBD1|16|-|TRBV29-1|TRBJ1-2
CSVEKEWTGSGYGYTF
TGCAGCGTTGAAAAGGAGTGGACAGGGTCTGGGTATGGCTACACCTTC
>TRBD2|16|-|TRBV28|TRBJ2-1
CASSLGLAGGHNEQFF
TGTGCCAGCAGTTTAGGGCTAGCGGGAGGACACAATGAGCAGTTCTTC
>-|11|-|TRBV6-2/TRBV6-3|TRBJ2-1
CASSRYNEQFF
TGTGCCAGCAGTCGTTACAATGAGCAGTTCTTC
>TRBD1|15|-|TRBV27|TRBJ1-6
CASSSRQGNRSPLHF
TGTGCCAGCAGTTCTCGACAGGGTAATAGATCACCCCTCCACTTT
>TRBD1|16|-|TRBV3-1/TRBV3-2|TRBJ2-2
CASSLTGGHNTGELFF
TGTGCCAGCAGCTTGACAGGGGGCCATAACACCGGGGAGCTGTTTTTT
>-|16|-|TRBV14|TRBJ1-3
CASSPFDTYSGNTIYF
TGTGCCAGCAGTCCCTTTGACACGTACTCTGGAAACACCATATATTTT
>-|14|-|TRBV12-5|TRBJ2-2
CASGFGQLTGELFF
TGTGCTAGTGGTTTCGGACAACTCACCGGGGAGCTGTTTTTT
>-|14|-|TRBV18|TRBJ1-5
CASSPGLPRGTQHF
TGTGCCAGCTCACCTGGTCTCCCCCGGGGGACCCAGCATTTT
>TRBD1|15|-|TRBV4-2|TRBJ1-2
CASSQGTELNYGYTF
TGTGCCAGCAGCCAGGGGACAGAGCTTAACTATGGCTACACCTTC
>TRBD1|15|-|TRBV7-9|TRBJ2-3
CASSRGQGRSDTQYF
TGTGCCAGCAGCCGGGGACAGGGGAGGTCAGATACGCAGTATTTT
>-|14|-|TRBV19|TRBJ1-2
CASSIVPSGYGYTF
TGTGCCAGTAGTATAGTTCCCTCGGGCTATGGCTACACCTTC
>TRBD2|17|-|TRBV4-1|TRBJ2-5
CASSQGASGPLQETQYF
TGCGCCAGCAGCCAAGGGGCTAGCGGGCCCCTTCAAGAGACCCAGTACTTC
>-|15|-|TRBV5-6|TRBJ1-5
CASSLMGSSNQPQHF
TGTGCCAGCAGCTTGATGGGGAGCAGCAATCAGCCCCAGCATTTT
>TRBD2|18|-|TRBV11-3|TRBJ2-2
CASSPPNPGGRETGELFF
TGTGCCAGCAGCCCCCCGAATCCGGGAGGGCGGGAAACCGGGGAGCTGTTTTTT
>-|14|-|TRBV7-8|TRBJ2-7
CASSLGGRGYEQYF
TGTGCCAGCAGCTTAGGAGGAAGGGGCTACGAGCAGTACTTC
>TRBD2|13|-|TRBV2|TRBJ2-7
CASRRDYSYEQYF
TGTGCCAGCAGGAGGGACTATTCCTACGAGCAGTACTTC
>-|14|once|TRBV4-2|TRBJ1-4
CASSQDPGNEKLFF
TGTGCCAGCAGCCAAGATCCAGGGAATGAAAAACTGTTTTTT
>TRBD1|15|-|TRBV5-4|TRBJ2-7
CASSPGQVTSYEQYF
TGTGCCAGCAGCCCGGGACAGGTCACCTCCTACGAGCAGTACTTC
>-|13|-|TRBV11-3|TRBJ1-2
CASSLTSGYGYTF
TGTGCCAGCAGCTTAACCAGCGGGTATGGCTACACCTTC
>-|11|-|TRBV19|TRBJ2-3
CASSRGDTQYF
TGTGCCAGTAGCCGAGGGGATACGCAGTATTTT
>-|14|-|TRBV3-1/TRBV3-2|TRBJ2-5
CASSQQLGEETQYF
TGTGCCAGCAGCCAACAACTCGGGGAGGAGACCCAGTACTTC
>-|13|-|TRBV9|TRBJ2-3
CASSPNAWDTQYF
TGTGCCAGCAGCCCTAATGCATGGGATACGCAGTATTTT
>TRBD2|16|-|TRBV6-2/TRBV6-3|TRBJ2-3
CASSRGTSAYTDTQYF
TGTGCCAGCAGCCGAGGGACTAGCGCTTACACAGATACGCAGTATTTT
>-|15|-|TRBV7-9|TRBJ2-5
CASSLDLSGVETQYF
TGTGCCAGCAGCTTAGATCTCTCGGGAGTAGAGACCCAGTACTTC
>TRBD1|15|-|TRBV7-3|TRBJ1-1
CASSLWTGGRTEAFF
TGTGCCAGCAGCCTTTGGACAGGGGGCAGGACTGAAGCTTTCTTT